The TCR beta chain under discussion was sequenced for a study of shared clonotypes between healthy human individuals. The CDR3 is 15 residues long. Trimming pared 5 bases from V and 6 bases from J, leaving 18 bases between. The germline CDR1 and CDR2 sequences are SGHAT and FQNNGV. Clones were sequenced by immunoSEQ multiplex PCR, and TCRdb holds only the in-frame ones, with some missing. The table records about 1,800,000 clones, around 96% of them present only once. As defined, naive CD8 cells were CD45RO-negative and positively selected for CCR7, with terminally differentiated effector memory CD45RA+ cells excluded.

Sequencing was carried out using naive CD8+ T cells sorted from blood. The rearrangement links TRBV11-2 to TRBJ2-3; tentatively, D is TRBD2 (6 bases). The sequence was collected from a man younger than 35 in good health. The CDR3 DNA reads TGTGCCAGCAGCCCCGGTTGGGGGGTAAACGATACGCAGTATTTT. This encodes CASSPGWGVNDTQYF.